This TCR beta chain was identified during a study of blood T cells in healthy people across ages. Combining a sample-barcoded 5' primer with a J-beta primer mix, a second PCR ran for about 7 to 12 cycles. A template-switch adaptor containing 12 random nucleotides labeled each cDNA molecule. TCRdb re-called the 5' RACE reads through MiXCR, storing one row per CDR3 protein. The sample lists hundreds of thousands of distinct CDR3 sequences, 49% occurring once. This clonotype was counted only a few times. The germline V gene has CDR1 SGHTA and CDR2 FQGNSA. This CDR3 has 17 residues. The V segment lost 7 bases and the J segment 6 bases; nucleotides outside the gene matches: 18.

Sequencing was carried out using blood. This sequence was found in a woman aged 55-70 years in good health. The chain couples TRBV7-2 to TRBJ2-1, with 7 nucleotides matching TRBD2. The CDR3 loop is CASKWPGGGEPGNEQFF. For the CDR3, the DNA is TGTGCCAGCAAGTGGCCTGGGGGGGGAGAGCCGGGCAATGAGCAGTTCTTC.